These 5 T cell receptor beta chains came from one sample sequenced in a study of shared clonotypes between healthy human individuals. Libraries were prepared by immunoSEQ multiplex PCR; TCRdb keeps only in-frame clonotypes and omits some of them. Of around 2,000,000 clones listed, about 95% were seen once; the top ten hold 1.1%. Terminally differentiated effector memory CD45RA+ cells were left out of the naive CD8 fraction, which was CD45RO-negative and positively selected for CCR7. The sequencing input was naive CD8+ T cells sorted from blood. The receptor source for this set is a man aged 18 to 29 in good health.

The rearrangement links TRBV7-9 to TRBJ2-7; a possible D gene is TRBD1 (5 bases). The CDR3 is 14 residues long. Germline V lookup: CDR1 SEHNR, CDR2 FQNEAQ (reference sequence). The ends were cut back, 4 bases at V and 3 bases at J, with 13 bases in the middle. The CDR3 nucleotides are TGTGCCAGCAGCTGGATGACAGACCACTACGAGCAGTACTTC. Protein: CASSWMTDHYEQYF.

Worth noting for this clone: Other DNA sequences of this sample code for an identical CDR3. The V and J genes are TRBV11-2 and TRBJ2-7; unclear D gene. Germline V gene lookup returns CDR1 SGHAT and CDR2 FQNNGV. This CDR3 is built from 13 residues. Trimming removed 0 bases from V and 2 bases from J, with 5 bases in between. The CDR3 DNA sequence: TGTGCCAGCAGCTTAGAATCGGCCTACGAGCAGTACTTC. It encodes CASSLESAYEQYF.

The rearrangement joins TRBV10-2 to TRBJ2-5, with D possibly matching TRBD2 (5 bases). The germline V gene has CDR1 WSHSY and CDR2 SAAADI. The CDR3 has 13 amino acids. V lost 5 bases and J 5 bases, leaving 12 bases between the germline ends. The CDR3 DNA is TGCGCCAGCAGTTTGTGGGAGACTGAGACCCAGTACTTC. Encoded protein: CASSLWETETQYF.

The gene calls are TRBV15 and TRBJ2-2; the D is unclear. This CDR3 is 11 amino acids long. V was cut by 5 bases and J by 7 bases, with 5 bases left in between. Germline CDR1 is LNHNV and CDR2 is YYDKDF (reference sequence). CDR3 protein: CATSRSGELFF. In DNA, the CDR3 is TGTGCCACCAGCCGTAGCGGGGAGCTGTTTTTT.

The J gene is TRBJ1-1, the V gene TRBV11-1; 7 nucleotides match TRBD1. Germline CDR1 and CDR2: SGHAT and FQDESV (reference sequence). Trimming cost V 4 bases and J 4 bases; bases outside gene matches: 15. The CDR3 spans 17 residues. The CDR3 is CASSWTRSTGMSTEAFF. In DNA form, the CDR3 reads TGTGCCAGCAGCTGGACCCGTTCGACAGGGATGAGCACTGAAGCTTTCTTT.